This T cell receptor (beta chain) was sequenced in a study of shared clonotypes between healthy human individuals. Notes on the study in general: For naive CD4 cells, 4% to 5% of clonotypes were shared across a handful of donors. Clonotype sharing levels among donors were expected to vary with sequencing depth.

This clone was picked up one time. Its target is not known. Assay: immunoSEQ multiplex PCR; the TCRdb copy retains only in-frame clones and omits some. This sample carries around 750,000 clones, around 67% of them seen once, and the ten largest clones take 1.5% to 2%. CDR1 and CDR2 (germline): SEHNR, FQNEAQ (reference sequence). V was trimmed by 7 bases and J by 2 bases, leaving 14 bases between them. The CDR3 is 14 residues long. This chain uses TRBV7-9 with TRBJ1-2; D is unclear. The receptor's source is a woman aged 30 to 39 in good health. Sequenced material: memory CD4+ T cells sorted from blood. Subset reported: CD45RA-negative fraction. CDR3 protein: CASNSGGFNYGYTF. In nucleotides, the CDR3 is TGTGCCAGCAACTCAGGAGGTTTCAACTATGGCTACACCTTC.